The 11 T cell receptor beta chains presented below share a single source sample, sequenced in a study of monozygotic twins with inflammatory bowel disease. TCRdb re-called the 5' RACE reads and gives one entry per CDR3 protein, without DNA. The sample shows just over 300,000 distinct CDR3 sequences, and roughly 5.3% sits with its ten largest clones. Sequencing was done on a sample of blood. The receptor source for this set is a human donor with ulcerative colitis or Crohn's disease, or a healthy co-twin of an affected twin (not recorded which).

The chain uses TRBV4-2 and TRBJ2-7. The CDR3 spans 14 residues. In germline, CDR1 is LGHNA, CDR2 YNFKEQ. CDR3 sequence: CASSQDAGAYEQYF.

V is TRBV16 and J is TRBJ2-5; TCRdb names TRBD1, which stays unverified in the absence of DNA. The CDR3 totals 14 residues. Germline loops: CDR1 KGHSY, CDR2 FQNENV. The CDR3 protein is CASSQSAGQGTQYF.

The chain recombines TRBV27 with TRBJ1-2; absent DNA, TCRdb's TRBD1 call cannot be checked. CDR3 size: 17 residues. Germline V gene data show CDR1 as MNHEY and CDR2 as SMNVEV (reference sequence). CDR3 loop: CASRPRDPGQGSDGYTF.

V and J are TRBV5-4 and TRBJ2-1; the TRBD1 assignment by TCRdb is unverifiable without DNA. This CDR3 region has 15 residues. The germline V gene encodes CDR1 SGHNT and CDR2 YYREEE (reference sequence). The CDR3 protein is CASSRGQGARNEQFF.

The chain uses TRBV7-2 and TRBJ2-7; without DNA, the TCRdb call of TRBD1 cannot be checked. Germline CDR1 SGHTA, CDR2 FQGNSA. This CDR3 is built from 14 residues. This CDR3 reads CASSDWTGNYEQYF. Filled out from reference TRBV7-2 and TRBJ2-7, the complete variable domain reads GAGVSQSPSNKVTEKGKDVELRCDPISGHTALYWYRQSLGQGLEFLIYFQGNSAPDKSGLPSDRFSAERTGGSVSTLTIQRTQQEDSAVYLCASSDWTGNYEQYFGPGTRLTVT.

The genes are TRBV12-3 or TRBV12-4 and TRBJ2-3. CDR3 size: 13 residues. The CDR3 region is CASSFGLPDTQYF.

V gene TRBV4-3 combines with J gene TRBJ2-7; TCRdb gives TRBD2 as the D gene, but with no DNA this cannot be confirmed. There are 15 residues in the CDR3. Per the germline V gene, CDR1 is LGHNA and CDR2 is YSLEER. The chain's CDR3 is CASSQDARGEYEQYF.

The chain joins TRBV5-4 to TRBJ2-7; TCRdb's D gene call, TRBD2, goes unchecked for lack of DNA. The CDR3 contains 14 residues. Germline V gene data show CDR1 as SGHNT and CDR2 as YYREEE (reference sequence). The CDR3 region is CASSLGTAGYEQYF.

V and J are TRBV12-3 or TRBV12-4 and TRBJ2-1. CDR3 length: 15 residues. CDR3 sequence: CASRLSGGRYNEQFF.

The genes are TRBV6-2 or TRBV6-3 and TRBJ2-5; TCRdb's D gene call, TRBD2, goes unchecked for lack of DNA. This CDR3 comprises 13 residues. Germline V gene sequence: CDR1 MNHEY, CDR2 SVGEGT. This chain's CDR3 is CASSYVSLGTQYF.

The CDR3 loop reads CASSQRDRDFEQYF. This rearrangement joins TRBV7-2 to TRBJ2-7; TCRdb calls TRBD1, which cannot be checked without DNA. This CDR3 is built from 14 residues. Germline V CDR1 and CDR2: SGHTA, FQGNSA.